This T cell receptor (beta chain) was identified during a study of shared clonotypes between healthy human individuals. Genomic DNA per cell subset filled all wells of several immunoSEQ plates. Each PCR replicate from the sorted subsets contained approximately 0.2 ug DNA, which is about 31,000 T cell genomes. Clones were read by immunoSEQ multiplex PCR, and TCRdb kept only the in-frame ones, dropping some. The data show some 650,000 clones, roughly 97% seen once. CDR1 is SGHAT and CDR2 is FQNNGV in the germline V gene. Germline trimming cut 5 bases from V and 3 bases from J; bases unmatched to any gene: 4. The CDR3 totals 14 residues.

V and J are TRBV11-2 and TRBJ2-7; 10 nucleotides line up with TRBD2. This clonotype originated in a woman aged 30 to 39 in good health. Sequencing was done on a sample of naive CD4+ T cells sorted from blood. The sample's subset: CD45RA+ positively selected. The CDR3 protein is CASSQGLANYEQYF. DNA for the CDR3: TGTGCCAGCAGCCAGGGACTAGCGAACTACGAGCAGTACTTC.